The 21 T cell receptor beta chains presented below share a single source sample, sequenced in a study of blood T cell repertoires in COVID-19. TCRdb's table, derived via immunoSEQ multiplex PCR, lists solely in-frame clones and lacks some. The profile shows tens of thousands of clones, around 84% of them singletons. Sequencing used peripheral blood. Every receptor here comes from a human donor with active COVID-19. The donor label of this sample is uncertain.

The chain links TRBV29-1 to TRBJ2-7; D call uncertain. The V gene lost 6 bases and the J gene lost 6 bases, with 18 bases spanning the gap. Germline V gene data show CDR1 as SQVTM and CDR2 as ANQGSEA. The CDR3 has 13 residues. The CDR3 DNA sequence: TGCAGCGTCGAATCGGGTTTTATGCGCGAGCAGTACTTC. Translating it yields CSVESGFMREQYF.

In its sample, this clone was seen a few times. V gene TRBV15 combines with J gene TRBJ2-6; D uncertain. The CDR3 is 16 amino acids. V was cut by 4 bases and J by 4 bases, with 14 bases left in between. Germline-derived CDR1 and CDR2 are LNHNV and YYDKDF (reference sequence). The CDR3 bases are TGTGCCACCAGCAACGCTATCATACCCGGGGCCAACGTCCTGACTTTC. Protein: CATSNAIIPGANVLTF.

A word on this clone: Other DNA sequences in this sample translate to the same CDR3. The chain links TRBV9 to TRBJ1-1; D is undetermined. Germline V CDR1 and CDR2: SGDLS, YYNGEE. The length of the CDR3 is 13 residues. Trimming removed 2 bases from V and 1 base from J, with 6 bases in between. In DNA, the CDR3 is TGTGCCAGCAGCGTGGCAGGGAACACTGAAGCTTTCTTT. Residues: CASSVAGNTEAFF.

The chain is built from TRBV18 and TRBJ1-1, with D hard to call. CDR1 and CDR2 (germline): KGHSH, LQKENI. The germline V and J ends were trimmed by 2 bases and 11 bases, with 12 bases remaining between them. This CDR3 contains 12 residues. In DNA, the CDR3 is TGTGCCAGCTCACCAGGGAGGAAGGAGGCTTTCTTT. Amino acids: CASSPGRKEAFF. Using reference TRBV18 and TRBJ1-1 for the parts outside the CDR3, the full variable domain is NAGVMQNPRHLVRRRGQEARLRCSPMKGHSHVYWYRQLPEEGLKFMVYLQKENIIDESGMPKERFSAEFPKEGPSILRIQQVVRGDSAAYFCASSPGRKEAFFGQGTRLTVV.

This chain's CDR3 is CATSLPGTGTDTQYF. The CDR3 DNA reads TGTGCCACCAGCCTGCCCGGGACAGGCACAGATACGCAGTATTTT. This chain uses TRBV24-1 with TRBJ2-3, with 7 nucleotides matching TRBD1. V was clipped by 7 bases and J by 1 base; unmatched bases: 7. The CDR3 contains 15 residues. In germline, CDR1 is KGHDR, CDR2 SFDVKD.

The chain is built from TRBV9 and TRBJ1-5; 7 nucleotides align to TRBD1. V lost 4 bases, J lost 3 bases, and 4 bases stayed unmatched. Per the germline V gene, CDR1 is SGDLS and CDR2 is YYNGEE. The CDR3 has 14 residues. The CDR3 loop reads CASSPGQNNQPQHF. The CDR3 DNA sequence: TGTGCCAGCAGCCCGGGACAGAACAATCAGCCCCAGCATTTT.

The rearrangement links TRBV3-1 (or the pseudogene TRBV3-2) to TRBJ2-5; 11 bases align to TRBD2. The CDR3 is 17 amino acids. CDR1 is LGHDT, CDR2 YNNKEL, per germline (reference sequence). The ends lost 1 base at V and 1 base at J; junction bases unmatched: 5. This chain's CDR3 is CASSQGILAGVQETQYF. CDR3 sequence (DNA): TGTGCCAGCAGCCAAGGAATACTAGCGGGGGTCCAAGAGACCCAGTACTTC.

The J gene is TRBJ2-7, the V gene TRBV11-2; TRBD2 agrees at 10 bases. The CDR3 is 14 residues long. The J segment lost 5 bases and the V segment lost 8 bases, leaving 9 bases of the junction unmatched. Germline V gene sequence: CDR1 SGHAT, CDR2 FQNNGV. The CDR3 region has the DNA TGTGCCAGCCGCGTCAGCGGGGGGGCTCACGAGCAGTACTTC. Translating it yields CASRVSGGAHEQYF.

The chain couples TRBV13 to TRBJ2-2; 9 bases match TRBD2. The CDR3 covers 16 residues. Looked up from germline, CDR1 is PRHDT and CDR2 is FYEKMQ (reference sequence). J gave up 3 bases and V 3 bases, and 5 bases lay outside the gene matches. The CDR3 loop is CASSFSGRRDTGELFF. CDR3 sequence (DNA): TGTGCCAGCAGCTTTAGCGGGAGAAGGGACACCGGGGAGCTGTTTTTT.

J is TRBJ2-7 and V is TRBV2; a possible D gene is TRBD2 (5 bases). CDR1 is SNHLY, CDR2 FYNNEI, per germline. The ends were cut back, 8 bases at V and 2 bases at J, with 16 bases in the middle. CDR3 length: 14 residues. DNA of the CDR3: TGTGCCAGCCTACCGCAGAGGGATACCTACGAGCAGTACTTC. This sequence encodes CASLPQRDTYEQYF.

The V call is TRBV9, the J call TRBJ1-3; D is unclear. Germline CDR1 SGDLS, CDR2 YYNGEE. The CDR3 spans 14 residues. The V and J ends lost 3 bases and 3 bases respectively, with 10 bases between them. This CDR3 reads CASSEQRVGNTIYF. The DNA for the CDR3 is TGTGCCAGCAGCGAACAGAGGGTTGGAAACACCATATATTTT.

The rearrangement uses TRBV2 and TRBJ1-5; D ambiguous. Germline lookup yields CDR1 SNHLY and CDR2 FYNNEI. Deletions cut 3 bases from V and 7 bases from J, with 10 bases between. The CDR3 contains 13 residues. CDR3 sequence reads: CASSEAGRQPQHF. CDR3 coding DNA: TGTGCCAGCAGTGAGGCGGGGAGGCAGCCCCAGCATTTT.

The chain is built from TRBV5-1 and TRBJ2-1; TRBD2 matches 10 bases. With V trimmed by 0 bases and J by 7 bases, 4 bases remained unmatched. This CDR3 region has 15 residues. Germline V lookup: CDR1 SGHRS, CDR2 YFSETQ. The CDR3 reads CASSLESSGGNEQFF. CDR3 coding DNA: TGCGCCAGCAGCTTGGAGAGTAGCGGGGGGAATGAGCAGTTCTTC.

The chain is built from TRBV28 and TRBJ2-3; D is uncertain. V lost 3 bases to trimming and J lost 2 bases, with 12 bases between them. Germline-derived CDR1 and CDR2 are MDHEN and SYDVKM. The CDR3 consists of 15 residues. CDR3 loop: CASSFWLLYTDTQYF. The CDR3 DNA sequence: TGTGCCAGCAGTTTCTGGCTCTTATACACAGATACGCAGTATTTT.

The V call is TRBV11-3, the J call TRBJ1-1; tentative D call: TRBD1 (5 bases). The germline gives CDR1 SGHNT, CDR2 YENEEA. This CDR3 has 14 residues. The V end was cut by 1 base, the J end by 3 bases, with 9 bases between. CDR3 bases: TGTGCCAGCAGCTTAGTAGGGGTCGACACTGAAGCTTTCTTT. The encoded protein is CASSLVGVDTEAFF.

The chain's CDR3 is CASSPRTGGFTGELFF. The CDR3 coding sequence is TGTGCCAGCAGCCCTAGGACAGGGGGCTTCACCGGGGAGCTGTTTTTT. This sequence joins TRBV5-6 and TRBJ2-2; TRBD1 matches 11 bases. The V gene end was trimmed by 4 bases and the J gene end by 4 bases; junction bases not matched to a gene: 6. The germline V gene has CDR1 SGHDT and CDR2 YYEEEE. There are 16 residues in the CDR3. Using reference TRBV5-6 and TRBJ2-2 for the parts outside the CDR3, the full variable domain is DAGVTQSPTHLIKTRGQQVTLRCSPKSGHDTVSWYQQALGQGPQFIFQYYEEEERQRGNFPDRFSGHQFPNYSSELNVNALLLGDSALYLCASSPRTGGFTGELFFGEGSRLTVL.

The rearrangement uses TRBV28 and TRBJ1-2; TRBD1 might be the D (5 bases). This CDR3 comprises 12 residues. Trimming stripped 5 bases from V and 4 bases from J, with 8 bases between. Germline CDR1 reads MDHEN; CDR2 reads SYDVKM. Written as DNA, the CDR3 is TGTGCCAGCAGTGCGCAGGGCTATGGCTACACCTTC. It codes for CASSAQGYGYTF.

The chain combines TRBV7-9 with TRBJ1-1, with a tentative D call TRBD1 (6 bases). The V gene lost 0 bases and the J gene lost 1 base, with 9 bases spanning the gap. The V gene's germline CDR1 is SEHNR and CDR2 FQNEAQ (reference sequence). The CDR3 contains 15 residues. CDR3 sequence (DNA): TGTGCCAGCAGCTTAGCGGGCAGGGGGAACACTGAAGCTTTCTTT. Its protein is CASSLAGRGNTEAFF.

This chain links TRBV4-1 with TRBJ2-5, with 8 bases fitting TRBD1. The CDR3 length is 16 residues. Germline CDR1 is MGHRA and CDR2 is YSYEKL. The J segment lost 7 bases and the V segment lost 5 bases, leaving 15 bases of the junction unmatched. The CDR3: CASSSQQGGWGGTQYF. CDR3 in DNA: TGCGCCAGCAGCTCCCAACAGGGGGGATGGGGCGGGACCCAGTACTTC.

The V and J genes are TRBV29-1 and TRBJ2-4, with D possibly TRBD2 on 5 matching bases. This CDR3 is built from 13 residues. The germline CDR1 and CDR2 sequences are SQVTM and ANQGSEA. The V and J ends lost 1 base and 1 base respectively, with 5 bases between them. CDR3 DNA: TGCAGCGTTGAAGGAGGGGCCAAAAACATTCAGTACTTC. This gives the protein CSVEGGAKNIQYF.

The chain is built from TRBV4-2 and TRBJ1-4; D unresolved. V was shortened by 2 bases and J by 4 bases, with 11 bases between the two germline ends. The CDR3 length is 15 residues. CDR1 and CDR2 from the germline V gene are LGHNA and YNFKEQ. DNA of the CDR3: TGTGCCAGCAGCCAAACGGCCCGGGGTAATGAAAAACTGTTTTTT. This translates into CASSQTARGNEKLFF.